These T cell receptor beta chains were read from a single sample in a study of blood T cell repertoires in COVID-19. Repertoires were generated with immunoSEQ multiplex PCR, while TCRdb's copy carries only in-frame clones and drops some. The sample contains 200,000 to 250,000 clones, 80% to 85% of which appear only once. Sequencing was performed on peripheral blood. The receptors derive from a human donor in a cohort sampled during active COVID-19. CDR3s include the opening cysteine and the closing phenylalanine or tryptophan. A D gene is named only where the DNA matches it firmly. Only part of the rows carry a size: once, few, many, or a class if the clone is expanded.

abundance: -; j_gene: TRBJ1-6; d_gene: -; v_gene: TRBV30; CDR3nt: TGTGCCTGGAGTGTACAAGCCTATAATTCACCCCTCCACTTT; CDR3aa: CAWSVQAYNSPLHF
abundance: few; j_gene: TRBJ1-1; d_gene: -; v_gene: TRBV5-6; CDR3nt: TGTGCCAGCAGCTTGACCCCGGCAGGGGCCCTTTTGGACACTGAAGCTTTCTTT; CDR3aa: CASSLTPAGALLDTEAFF
abundance: -; j_gene: TRBJ1-1; d_gene: -; v_gene: TRBV25-1; CDR3nt: TGTGCCAGCAGTTCAGGTTTGGTGAACACTGAAGCTTTCTTT; CDR3aa: CASSSGLVNTEAFF
abundance: -; j_gene: TRBJ2-1; d_gene: TRBD2; v_gene: TRBV5-1; CDR3nt: TGCGCCAGCAGCGTTTATGGCGGGAGGACCAATGAGCAGTTCTTC; CDR3aa: CASSVYGGRTNEQFF
abundance: -; j_gene: TRBJ2-5; d_gene: TRBD1; v_gene: TRBV28; CDR3nt: TGTGCCAGCGCCCGACAGGGTGAGACCCAGTACTTC; CDR3aa: CASARQGETQYF
abundance: -; j_gene: TRBJ2-7; d_gene: -; v_gene: TRBV29-1; CDR3nt: TGCAGCGTTGATATCAGCTACGAGCAGTACTTC; CDR3aa: CSVDISYEQYF
abundance: few; j_gene: TRBJ2-4; d_gene: -; v_gene: TRBV27; CDR3nt: TGTGCCAGCAGTTTATACGGACAAAAGGCCGAGTACTTC; CDR3aa: CASSLYGQKAEYF
abundance: -; j_gene: TRBJ2-1; d_gene: -; v_gene: TRBV30; CDR3nt: TGTGCCTGGAGTGTACAAGCGTGGGAGCAGTTCTTC; CDR3aa: CAWSVQAWEQFF
abundance: -; j_gene: TRBJ1-3; d_gene: TRBD1; v_gene: TRBV4-1; CDR3nt: TGCGCCAGCAGCAAAGACAGGGTTGGAAACACCATATATTTT; CDR3aa: CASSKDRVGNTIYF
abundance: once; j_gene: TRBJ2-1; d_gene: -; v_gene: TRBV19; CDR3nt: TGTGCCAGTAGTGTCCGTCTTACTCTTTACAATGAGCAGTTCTTC; CDR3aa: CASSVRLTLYNEQFF
abundance: once; j_gene: TRBJ2-3; d_gene: -; v_gene: TRBV30; CDR3nt: TGTGCCTGGAGTAAGTTCCAGGGTAGCACAGATACGCAGTATTTT; CDR3aa: CAWSKFQGSTDTQYF
abundance: -; j_gene: TRBJ2-7; d_gene: -; v_gene: TRBV29-1; CDR3nt: TGCAGCGTTGGTAAGGGACTGGGGACCTACGAGCAGTACTTC; CDR3aa: CSVGKGLGTYEQYF
abundance: -; j_gene: TRBJ1-4; d_gene: -; v_gene: TRBV30; CDR3nt: TGTGCCTGGAGTGTCAGAGAAAAACTGTTTTTT; CDR3aa: CAWSVREKLFF
abundance: -; j_gene: TRBJ1-2; d_gene: -; v_gene: TRBV9; CDR3nt: TGTGCCAGCAGCTCCCGACTCACCGCCAACTATGGCTACACCTTC; CDR3aa: CASSSRLTANYGYTF
abundance: -; j_gene: TRBJ2-1; d_gene: -; v_gene: TRBV24-1; CDR3nt: TGTGCCACCAGTGACCGAAGCCCTGGGCAGTTCTTC; CDR3aa: CATSDRSPGQFF
abundance: many; j_gene: TRBJ2-7; d_gene: -; v_gene: TRBV28; CDR3nt: TGTGCCAGCAGTCCCTACTACGAGCAGTACTTC; CDR3aa: CASSPYYEQYF
abundance: -; j_gene: TRBJ2-3; d_gene: -; v_gene: TRBV24-1; CDR3nt: TGTGCCACCCGAGGAGGGGGCAGAGGCACAGATACGCAGTATTTT; CDR3aa: CATRGGGRGTDTQYF
abundance: -; j_gene: TRBJ2-7; d_gene: -; v_gene: TRBV7-2; CDR3nt: TGTGCCAGCAGCCGGGACACTTTCTACGAGCAGTACTTC; CDR3aa: CASSRDTFYEQYF
abundance: -; j_gene: TRBJ2-3; d_gene: TRBD1; v_gene: TRBV6-2/TRBV6-3; CDR3nt: TGTGCCAGCAGTTACTCGGGCAGGGGGAGCACAGATACGCAGTATTTT; CDR3aa: CASSYSGRGSTDTQYF
abundance: -; j_gene: TRBJ2-7; d_gene: TRBD2; v_gene: TRBV3-1/TRBV3-2; CDR3nt: TGTGCCAGCAGCCCCAGAGCGGGGGGATCGGACGAGCAGTACTTC; CDR3aa: CASSPRAGGSDEQYF
abundance: -; j_gene: TRBJ1-1; d_gene: -; v_gene: TRBV30; CDR3nt: TGTGCCTGGAGCCTTTCAACAGGGTGGGATGAAGCTTTCTTT; CDR3aa: CAWSLSTGWDEAFF
abundance: -; j_gene: TRBJ2-7; d_gene: -; v_gene: TRBV4-3; CDR3nt: TGCGCCAGCAGCCAAGATTTCTTCACCACAGGGTCCTACGAGCAGTACTTC; CDR3aa: CASSQDFFTTGSYEQYF
abundance: -; j_gene: TRBJ1-2; d_gene: TRBD1; v_gene: TRBV15; CDR3nt: TGTGCCACCAGCAGGACCGGGACAGGGGTCTATGGCTACACCTTC; CDR3aa: CATSRTGTGVYGYTF
abundance: -; j_gene: TRBJ2-1; d_gene: TRBD2; v_gene: TRBV5-8; CDR3nt: TGTGCCAGCAGCTCAGGAAGACTAGCGCGGAGCTCCTACAATGAGCAGTTCTTC; CDR3aa: CASSSGRLARSSYNEQFF
abundance: -; j_gene: TRBJ2-7; d_gene: TRBD2; v_gene: TRBV19; CDR3nt: TGTGCCAGTAGTTCCCGGACTAGCGGGAGCTCCTACGAGCAGTACTTC; CDR3aa: CASSSRTSGSSYEQYF
abundance: -; j_gene: TRBJ2-1; d_gene: TRBD2; v_gene: TRBV7-2; CDR3nt: TGTGCCAGCAGCTTACCGGGAGGCCGCAATGAGCAGTTCTTC; CDR3aa: CASSLPGGRNEQFF
abundance: -; j_gene: TRBJ2-7; d_gene: TRBD2; v_gene: TRBV25-1; CDR3nt: TGTGCCAGCAGGAAAGCGGGAGCAGGGACCTACGAGCAGTACTTC; CDR3aa: CASRKAGAGTYEQYF
abundance: -; j_gene: TRBJ2-7; d_gene: -; v_gene: TRBV7-9; CDR3nt: TGTGCCAGCAGCACGCGCTGGGGGGACCTAACCTACGAGCAGTACTTC; CDR3aa: CASSTRWGDLTYEQYF
abundance: -; j_gene: TRBJ2-3; d_gene: -; v_gene: TRBV5-1; CDR3nt: TGCGCCAGCAGCCTCGGGACTGCAGGGACCCCAGATACGCAGTATTTT; CDR3aa: CASSLGTAGTPDTQYF
abundance: -; j_gene: TRBJ2-1; d_gene: TRBD2; v_gene: TRBV5-1; CDR3nt: TGCGCCAGCAGCTTGAGAGCGGGAGGGCCCTCGGGGAATGAGCAGTTCTTC; CDR3aa: CASSLRAGGPSGNEQFF
abundance: -; j_gene: TRBJ1-1; d_gene: TRBD1; v_gene: TRBV4-2; CDR3nt: TGTGCCAGCAGCCAGCCAACCGGGACAGGGAGAACTGAAGCTTTCTTT; CDR3aa: CASSQPTGTGRTEAFF
abundance: -; j_gene: TRBJ2-1; d_gene: TRBD2; v_gene: TRBV7-3; CDR3nt: TGTGCCAGCAGCTGGGCCGGGACTAGCGGGACTGAGCAGTTCTTC; CDR3aa: CASSWAGTSGTEQFF
abundance: -; j_gene: TRBJ1-1; d_gene: TRBD1; v_gene: TRBV18; CDR3nt: TGTGCCAGCTCTCCGGACAGGTCCACTGAAGCTTTCTTT; CDR3aa: CASSPDRSTEAFF
abundance: -; j_gene: TRBJ1-5; d_gene: -; v_gene: TRBV5-4; CDR3nt: TGTGCCAGCAGCTTGGCCGGGAGCAATCAGCCCCAGCATTTT; CDR3aa: CASSLAGSNQPQHF
abundance: -; j_gene: TRBJ1-2; d_gene: -; v_gene: TRBV27; CDR3nt: TGTGCCAGCAGTTTGAGACGGGGCTATGGCTACACCTTC; CDR3aa: CASSLRRGYGYTF
abundance: -; j_gene: TRBJ1-3; d_gene: -; v_gene: TRBV30; CDR3nt: TGTGCCTGGTCCAGGGATAGGTCTGGAAACACCATATATTTT; CDR3aa: CAWSRDRSGNTIYF
abundance: -; j_gene: TRBJ2-6; d_gene: -; v_gene: TRBV7-2; CDR3nt: TGTGCCAGCAGCTCGAGGGAAACTGGGGCCAACGTCCTGACTTTC; CDR3aa: CASSSRETGANVLTF
abundance: -; j_gene: TRBJ2-7; d_gene: TRBD2; v_gene: TRBV9; CDR3nt: TGTGCCAGCAGCGCAGGGACTAGCACAGCCTACGAGCAGTACTTC; CDR3aa: CASSAGTSTAYEQYF
abundance: -; j_gene: TRBJ2-1; d_gene: TRBD1; v_gene: TRBV5-1; CDR3nt: TGCGCCAGCAGCTTATTACAGGGGAATGAGCAGTTCTTC; CDR3aa: CASSLLQGNEQFF
abundance: -; j_gene: TRBJ1-6; d_gene: TRBD1; v_gene: TRBV28; CDR3nt: TGTGCCAGCAGTAGGGACAGGGGGAGTTCACCCCTCCACTTT; CDR3aa: CASSRDRGSSPLHF
abundance: -; j_gene: TRBJ1-1; d_gene: -; v_gene: TRBV27; CDR3nt: TGTGCCAGCAGTGGATTGACAGGTGAGAACACTGAAGCTTTCTTT; CDR3aa: CASSGLTGENTEAFF
abundance: -; j_gene: TRBJ1-3; d_gene: TRBD1; v_gene: TRBV3-1/TRBV3-2; CDR3nt: TGTGCCAGCAGCCGGGGACAGTTCGGAAACACCATATATTTT; CDR3aa: CASSRGQFGNTIYF
abundance: -; j_gene: TRBJ1-1; d_gene: -; v_gene: TRBV2; CDR3nt: TGTGCCAGCAAAACGGAGCAGAACACTGAAGCTTTCTTT; CDR3aa: CASKTEQNTEAFF
abundance: -; j_gene: TRBJ2-2; d_gene: -; v_gene: TRBV5-4; CDR3nt: TGTGCCAGCAGCCCCGTCACCGGGGAGCTGTTTTTT; CDR3aa: CASSPVTGELFF
abundance: -; j_gene: TRBJ1-2; d_gene: TRBD1; v_gene: TRBV19; CDR3nt: TGTGCCAGTAGTAGAATCCGGGACAGGGGGCGCGATCGGTATGGCTACACCTTC; CDR3aa: CASSRIRDRGRDRYGYTF
abundance: -; j_gene: TRBJ1-1; d_gene: -; v_gene: TRBV18; CDR3nt: TGTGCCAGCTCCCTGATGGGCGTCGACACTGAAGCTTTCTTT; CDR3aa: CASSLMGVDTEAFF
abundance: -; j_gene: TRBJ2-7; d_gene: -; v_gene: TRBV30; CDR3nt: TGTGCCTGGAGTGCGCCAGGCATCCCCTACGAGCAGTACTTC; CDR3aa: CAWSAPGIPYEQYF
abundance: few; j_gene: TRBJ1-2; d_gene: -; v_gene: TRBV3-1/TRBV3-2; CDR3nt: TGTGCCAGCAGCCAAAAGGGGGGGCATGGCTACACCTTC; CDR3aa: CASSQKGGHGYTF